The entry below gives a single T cell receptor beta chain sequence along with its context. Its antigen is not identified. This sample is part of a study of cytomegalovirus exposure and HLA in healthy donors. About the study: From HLA-typed donors, an early data release held approximately 85 million unique TCRs.

V shed 7 bases and J 0 bases; nucleotides not matched to a gene: 3. Germline V gene sequence: CDR1 MNHEY, CDR2 SMNVEV (reference sequence). This CDR3 has 14 amino acids. Regarding the study as a whole: As immune exposure information, only CMV serostatus was available.

It was with 60 Vbeta and 13 Jbeta primers that the PCR ran. Here immunoSEQ multiplex PCR was the method, and the copy in TCRdb shows in-frame clones only, minus some. The sample contains 150,000 to 200,000 clones, roughly four fifths of which appear only once. The V and J genes are TRBV27 and TRBJ2-7, with TRBD2 matching over 10 bases. This receptor was taken from a man in his forties in good health and CMV-seropositive. The sample was PBMCs. CDR3 residues: CASKLAGSSYEQYF. Here the CDR3 DNA reads TGTGCCAGCAAACTAGCGGGGAGCTCCTACGAGCAGTACTTC.